Given below is one T cell receptor (beta chain) in context. The sample originates from a study of T cell responses to AZD1222 COVID-19 vaccine. Germline V gene lookup returns CDR1 MGHRA and CDR2 YSYEKL. Trimming removed 4 bases from V and 7 bases from J, with 5 bases in between. CDR3 length: 11 amino acids. Clones were read by immunoSEQ multiplex PCR, and TCRdb kept only the in-frame ones, dropping some. The profile shows about 140,000 clones, around 90% of them singletons. The source of this sequence is an adult who received the MenACWY meningococcal vaccine as a control. J is TRBJ1-5 and V is TRBV4-1; D is uncertain. Sequencing used peripheral blood, obtained 28 days after the second dose of the MenACWY control vaccine. The CDR3 region is CASSPDQPQHF. The DNA of the CDR3 is TGCGCCAGCAGCCCAGACCAGCCCCAGCATTTT.